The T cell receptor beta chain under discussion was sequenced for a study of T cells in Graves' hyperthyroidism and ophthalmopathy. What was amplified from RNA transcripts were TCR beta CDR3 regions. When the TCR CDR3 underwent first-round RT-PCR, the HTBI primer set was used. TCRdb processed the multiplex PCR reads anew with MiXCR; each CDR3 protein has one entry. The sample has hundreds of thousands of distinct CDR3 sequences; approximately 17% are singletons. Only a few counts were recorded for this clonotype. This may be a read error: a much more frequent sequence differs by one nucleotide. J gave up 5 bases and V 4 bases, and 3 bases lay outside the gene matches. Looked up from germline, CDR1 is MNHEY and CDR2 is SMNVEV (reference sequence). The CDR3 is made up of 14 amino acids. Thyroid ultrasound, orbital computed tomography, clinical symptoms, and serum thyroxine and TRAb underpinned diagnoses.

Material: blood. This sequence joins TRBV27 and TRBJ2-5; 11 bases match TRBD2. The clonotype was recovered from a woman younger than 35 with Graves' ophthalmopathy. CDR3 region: CASSYSGGAETQYF. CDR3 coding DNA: TGTGCCAGCAGTTATAGCGGGGGGGCGGAGACCCAGTACTTC.